This T cell receptor beta chain derives from a study of cytomegalovirus exposure and HLA in healthy donors. Both 60 Vbeta primers and 13 Jbeta primers went into the PCR. Method: immunoSEQ multiplex PCR; TCRdb's copy keeps in-frame clones and lacks some. The sample shows about 70,000 clones, and roughly 2.4% sits with its ten largest clones. Germline CDR1 reads MDHEN; CDR2 reads SYDVKM. V dropped 5 bases and J dropped 5; count of bases not matched to a gene: 7. The CDR3 is made up of 14 amino acids. The sequenced material came from PBMCs. This TCR was sampled from a female donor in good health and CMV-seropositive. The chain uses TRBV28 and TRBJ2-7; 9 bases align to TRBD1. CDR3: CASSRSGQGNEQYF. The CDR3, as DNA: TGTGCCAGCAGTCGGTCGGGACAGGGAAACGAGCAGTACTTC.